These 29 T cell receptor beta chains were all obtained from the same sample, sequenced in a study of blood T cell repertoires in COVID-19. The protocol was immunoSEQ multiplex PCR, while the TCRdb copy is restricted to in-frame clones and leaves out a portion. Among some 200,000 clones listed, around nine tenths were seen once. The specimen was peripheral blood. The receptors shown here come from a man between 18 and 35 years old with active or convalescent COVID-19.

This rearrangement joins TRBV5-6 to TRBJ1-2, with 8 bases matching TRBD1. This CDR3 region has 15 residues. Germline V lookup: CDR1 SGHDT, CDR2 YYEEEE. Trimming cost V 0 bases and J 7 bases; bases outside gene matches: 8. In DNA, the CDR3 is TGTGCCAGCAGCTTGGAGTCAGGGGGCCGTACTGGCTACACCTTC. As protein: CASSLESGGRTGYTF. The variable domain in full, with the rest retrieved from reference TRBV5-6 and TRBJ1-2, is DAGVTQSPTHLIKTRGQQVTLRCSPKSGHDTVSWYQQALGQGPQFIFQYYEEEERQRGNFPDRFSGHQFPNYSSELNVNALLLGDSALYLCASSLESGGRTGYTFGSGTRLTVV.

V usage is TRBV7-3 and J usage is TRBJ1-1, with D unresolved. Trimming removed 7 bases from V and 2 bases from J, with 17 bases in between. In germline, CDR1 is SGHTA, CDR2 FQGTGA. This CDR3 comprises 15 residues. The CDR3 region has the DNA TGTGCCAGCACCCCTGAGGGCGGTTTAAACACTGAAGCTTTCTTT. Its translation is CASTPEGGLNTEAFF.

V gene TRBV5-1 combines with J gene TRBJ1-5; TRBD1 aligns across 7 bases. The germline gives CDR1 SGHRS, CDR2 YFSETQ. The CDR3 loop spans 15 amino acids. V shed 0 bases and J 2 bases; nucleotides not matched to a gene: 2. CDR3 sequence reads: CASSLEGAGNQPQHF. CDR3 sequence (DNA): TGCGCCAGCAGCTTGGAGGGGGCTGGCAATCAGCCCCAGCATTTT.

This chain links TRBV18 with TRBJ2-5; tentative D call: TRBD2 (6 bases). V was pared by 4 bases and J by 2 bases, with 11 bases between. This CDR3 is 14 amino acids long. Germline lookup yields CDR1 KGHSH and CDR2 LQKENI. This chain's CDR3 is CASSRGLVQETQYF. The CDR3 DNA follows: TGTGCCAGCTCACGGGGACTGGTTCAAGAGACCCAGTACTTC. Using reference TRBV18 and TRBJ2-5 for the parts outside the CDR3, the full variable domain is NAGVMQNPRHLVRRRGQEARLRCSPMKGHSHVYWYRQLPEEGLKFMVYLQKENIIDESGMPKERFSAEFPKEGPSILRIQQVVRGDSAAYFCASSRGLVQETQYFGPGTRLLVL.

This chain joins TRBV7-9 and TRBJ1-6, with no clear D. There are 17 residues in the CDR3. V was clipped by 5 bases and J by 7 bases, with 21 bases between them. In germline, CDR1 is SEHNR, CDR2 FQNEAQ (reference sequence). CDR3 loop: CASSPGVGGNYNSPLHF. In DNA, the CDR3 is TGTGCCAGCAGCCCAGGAGTTGGAGGAAACTACAATTCACCCCTCCACTTT.

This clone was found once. In DNA, the CDR3 is TGTGCCAGCAGCTTAAAACAGGGGCTCTTTCCCGGGGAGCTGTTTTTT. Protein product: CASSLKQGLFPGELFF. The V call is TRBV7-3, the J call TRBJ2-2; 7 bases are shared with TRBD1. The CDR3 sequence is 16 residues long. CDR1 and CDR2 (germline): SGHTA, FQGTGA. Trimming removed 1 base from V and 6 bases from J; junction bases left unmatched: 8.

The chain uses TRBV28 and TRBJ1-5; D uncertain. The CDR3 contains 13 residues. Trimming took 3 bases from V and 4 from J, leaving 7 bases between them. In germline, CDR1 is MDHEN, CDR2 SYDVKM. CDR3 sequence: CASSFLPNQPQHF. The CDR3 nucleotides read TGTGCCAGCAGTTTTCTCCCGAATCAGCCCCAGCATTTT.

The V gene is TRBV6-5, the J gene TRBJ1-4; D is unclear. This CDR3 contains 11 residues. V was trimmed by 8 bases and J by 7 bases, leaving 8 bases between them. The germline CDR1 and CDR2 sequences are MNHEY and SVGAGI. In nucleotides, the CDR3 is TGTGCCAGCGGCTCGGGTGAAAAACTGTTTTTT. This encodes CASGSGEKLFF.

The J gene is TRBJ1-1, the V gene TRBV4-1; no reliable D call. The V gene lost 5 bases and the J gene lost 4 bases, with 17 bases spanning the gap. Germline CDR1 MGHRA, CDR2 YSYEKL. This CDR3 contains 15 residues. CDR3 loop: CASSTRGGGVTEAFF. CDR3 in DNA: TGCGCCAGCAGCACACGGGGAGGAGGTGTCACTGAAGCTTTCTTT.

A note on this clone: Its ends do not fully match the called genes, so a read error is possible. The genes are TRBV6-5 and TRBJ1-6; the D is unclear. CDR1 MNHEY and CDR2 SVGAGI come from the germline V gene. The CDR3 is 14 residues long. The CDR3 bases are TGTGCCAGCAGTTCGGGTCCCTACAATTCACCCCTCCACTTT. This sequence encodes CASSSGPYNSPLHF.

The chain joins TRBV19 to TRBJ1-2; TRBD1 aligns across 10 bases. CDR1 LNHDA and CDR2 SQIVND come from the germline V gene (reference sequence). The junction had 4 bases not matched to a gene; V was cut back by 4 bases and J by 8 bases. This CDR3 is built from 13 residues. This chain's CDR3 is CASSSWDRGGYTF. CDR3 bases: TGTGCCAGTAGTAGTTGGGACAGGGGCGGCTACACCTTC.

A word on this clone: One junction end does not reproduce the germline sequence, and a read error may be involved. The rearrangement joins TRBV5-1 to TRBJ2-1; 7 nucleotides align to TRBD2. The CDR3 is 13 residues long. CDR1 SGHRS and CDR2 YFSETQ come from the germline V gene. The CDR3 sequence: CASSLAGRSGMVF. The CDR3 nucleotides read TGCGCCAGCAGCTTGGCCGGGAGGAGCGGGATGGTCTTC.

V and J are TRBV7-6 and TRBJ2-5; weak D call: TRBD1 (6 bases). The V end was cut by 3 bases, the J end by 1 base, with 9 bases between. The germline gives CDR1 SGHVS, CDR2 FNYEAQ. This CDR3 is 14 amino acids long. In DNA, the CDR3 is TGTGCCAGCAGCTTGCAGGGGATCCAAGAGACCCAGTACTTC. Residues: CASSLQGIQETQYF.

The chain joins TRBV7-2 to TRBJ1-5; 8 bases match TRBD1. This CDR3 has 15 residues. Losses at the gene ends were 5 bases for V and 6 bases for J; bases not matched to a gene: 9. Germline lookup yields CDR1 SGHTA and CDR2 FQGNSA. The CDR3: CASSVDTGGGQPQHF. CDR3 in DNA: TGTGCCAGCAGCGTGGACACAGGGGGTGGTCAGCCCCAGCATTTT.

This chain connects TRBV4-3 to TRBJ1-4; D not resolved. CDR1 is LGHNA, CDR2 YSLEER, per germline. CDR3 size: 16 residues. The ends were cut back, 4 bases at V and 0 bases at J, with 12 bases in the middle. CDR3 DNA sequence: TGCGCCAGCAGCCCTTCCACCGCGGCAACTAATGAAAAACTGTTTTTT. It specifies CASSPSTAATNEKLFF.

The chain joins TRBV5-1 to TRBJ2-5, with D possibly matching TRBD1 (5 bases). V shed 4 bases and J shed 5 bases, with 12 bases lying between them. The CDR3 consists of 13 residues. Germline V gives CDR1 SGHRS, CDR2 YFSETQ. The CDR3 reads CASSTRVLETQYF. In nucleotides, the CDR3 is TGCGCCAGCAGCACCAGGGTGTTGGAGACCCAGTACTTC.

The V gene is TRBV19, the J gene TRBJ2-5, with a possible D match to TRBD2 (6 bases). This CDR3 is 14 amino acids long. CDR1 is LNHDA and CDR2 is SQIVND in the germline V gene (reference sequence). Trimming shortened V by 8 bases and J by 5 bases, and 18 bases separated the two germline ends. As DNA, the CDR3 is TGTGCCAGTCGGTTTAGGGGAGGCGGTGAGACCCAGTACTTC. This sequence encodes CASRFRGGGETQYF.

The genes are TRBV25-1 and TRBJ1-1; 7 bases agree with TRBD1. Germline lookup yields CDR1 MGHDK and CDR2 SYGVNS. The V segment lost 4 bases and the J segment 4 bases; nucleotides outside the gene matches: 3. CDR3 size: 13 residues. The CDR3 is CASSGQGPTEAFF. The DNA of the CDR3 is TGTGCCAGCAGTGGACAGGGCCCCACTGAAGCTTTCTTT. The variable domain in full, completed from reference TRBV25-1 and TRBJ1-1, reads EADIYQTPRYLVIGTGKKITLECSQTMGHDKMYWYQQDPGMELHLIHYSYGVNSTEKGDLSSESTVSRIRTEHFPLTLESARPSHTSQYLCASSGQGPTEAFFGQGTRLTVV.

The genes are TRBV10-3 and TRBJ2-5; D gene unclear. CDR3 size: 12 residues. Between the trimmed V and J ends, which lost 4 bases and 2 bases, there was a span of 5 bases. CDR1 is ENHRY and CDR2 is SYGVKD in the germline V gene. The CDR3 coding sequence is TGTGCCATCAGTGCTAAGCAAGAGACCCAGTACTTC. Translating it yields CAISAKQETQYF.

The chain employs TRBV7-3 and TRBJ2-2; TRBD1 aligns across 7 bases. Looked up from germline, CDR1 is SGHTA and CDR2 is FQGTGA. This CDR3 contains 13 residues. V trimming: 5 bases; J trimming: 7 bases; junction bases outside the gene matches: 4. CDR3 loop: CASSPPGGGELFF. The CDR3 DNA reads TGTGCCAGCAGCCCCCCAGGGGGCGGGGAGCTGTTTTTT.

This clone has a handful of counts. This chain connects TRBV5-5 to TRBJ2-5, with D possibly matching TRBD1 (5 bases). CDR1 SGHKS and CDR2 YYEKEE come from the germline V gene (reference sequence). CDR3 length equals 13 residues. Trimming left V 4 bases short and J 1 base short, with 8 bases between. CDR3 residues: CASSGAFQETQYF. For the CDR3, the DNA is TGTGCCAGCAGCGGGGCCTTCCAAGAGACCCAGTACTTC. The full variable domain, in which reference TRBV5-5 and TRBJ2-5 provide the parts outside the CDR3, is DAGVTQSPTHLIKTRGQQVTLRCSPISGHKSVSWYQQVLGQGPQFIFQYYEKEERGRGNFPDRFSARQFPNYSSELNVNALLLGDSALYLCASSGAFQETQYFGPGTRLLVL.

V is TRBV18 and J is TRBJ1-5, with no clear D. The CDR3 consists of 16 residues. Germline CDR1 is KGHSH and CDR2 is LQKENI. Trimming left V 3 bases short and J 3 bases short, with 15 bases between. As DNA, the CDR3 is TGTGCCAGCTCACCCGAGAGGGCAGGTCTCAATCAGCCCCAGCATTTT. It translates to CASSPERAGLNQPQHF.

CDR3 nucleotides: TGTGCCAGCAGTGAATATGGGACTAGCGGGGGTATAGATACGCAGTATTTT. Protein product: CASSEYGTSGGIDTQYF. The chain links TRBV6-1 to TRBJ2-3, with 14 bases aligning to TRBD2. After removal of 2 bases from V and 5 bases from J, the junction contained 6 bases not matched to a gene. CDR1 and CDR2 (germline): MNHNS, SASEGT. This CDR3 comprises 17 residues.

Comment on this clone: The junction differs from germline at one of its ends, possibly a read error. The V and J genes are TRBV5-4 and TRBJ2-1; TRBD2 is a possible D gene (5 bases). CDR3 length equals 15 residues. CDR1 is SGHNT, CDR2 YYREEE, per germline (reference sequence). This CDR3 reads CASSLGAADYIEQFF. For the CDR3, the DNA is TGTGCCAGCAGCTTGGGAGCGGCAGACTACATTGAGCAGTTCTTC.

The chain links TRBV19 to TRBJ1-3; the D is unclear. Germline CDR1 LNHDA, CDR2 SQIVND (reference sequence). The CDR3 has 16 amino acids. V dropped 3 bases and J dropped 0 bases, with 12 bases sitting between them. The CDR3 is CASSIVLGSSGNTIYF. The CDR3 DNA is TGTGCCAGTAGTATTGTGCTGGGGAGCTCTGGAAACACCATATATTTT.

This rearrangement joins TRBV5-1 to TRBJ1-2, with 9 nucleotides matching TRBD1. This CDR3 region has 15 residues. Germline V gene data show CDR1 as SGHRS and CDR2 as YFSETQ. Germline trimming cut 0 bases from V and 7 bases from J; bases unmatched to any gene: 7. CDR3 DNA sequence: TGCGCCAGCAGCTTGGAAGTCGGGGACAGGGCTGGCTACACCTTC. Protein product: CASSLEVGDRAGYTF.

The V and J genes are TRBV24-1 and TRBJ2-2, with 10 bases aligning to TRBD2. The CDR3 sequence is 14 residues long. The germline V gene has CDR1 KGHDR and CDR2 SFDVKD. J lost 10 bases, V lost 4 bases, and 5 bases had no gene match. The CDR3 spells CATSDPGLAEELFF. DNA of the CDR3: TGTGCCACCAGTGACCCAGGACTAGCGGAGGAGCTGTTTTTT.

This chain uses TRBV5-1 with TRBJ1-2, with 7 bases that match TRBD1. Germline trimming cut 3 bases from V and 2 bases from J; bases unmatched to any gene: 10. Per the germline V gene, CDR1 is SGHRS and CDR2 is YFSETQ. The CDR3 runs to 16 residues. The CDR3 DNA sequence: TGCGCCAGCAGCTGGGATACAGGGGCAGCAAACTATGGCTACACCTTC. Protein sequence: CASSWDTGAANYGYTF.

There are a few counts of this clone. The CDR3 nucleotides read TGTGCCAGTAGTGCCGTGAGTGAGGGTGGCTACACCTTC. Protein: CASSAVSEGGYTF. This chain uses TRBV19 with TRBJ1-2; D is uncertain. From germline, CDR1 is LNHDA and CDR2 SQIVND (reference sequence). The CDR3 covers 13 residues. V shed 5 bases and J shed 7 bases, with 14 bases lying between them.